The present T cell receptor (beta chain) was sequenced within a study of T cells after yellow fever vaccination. Overall study: Researchers used SMART-Seq v4 Ultra Low Input to prepare fractions that had low cell numbers.

TCRdb analysed the 5' RACE reads with MiXCR anew, one entry per CDR3 protein. This sample has about 230,000 distinct CDR3 sequences; approximately 6.3% occur once, and the top ten carry more than 0.85%. Trimming left V 5 bases short and J 0 bases short, with 5 bases between. The CDR3 runs to 12 residues. Germline CDR1 and CDR2: DFQATT and SNEGSKA (reference sequence). This clonotype was observed at least ten times. Its antigen remains unidentified. Study-level results: Peaking on day 5 versus 15, the secondary response was faster but weaker. There was a small share of clonotypes that showed up in both the CD4 and CD8 compartments.

Material: CD4+ T cells sorted from PBMCs, obtained on the day of the yellow fever booster vaccination. The receptor was derived from a young man who received the YFV17D yellow fever vaccine. The genes are TRBV20-1 and TRBJ2-1; the D is unclear. The CDR3 spells CSALYSYNEQFF. CDR3 bases: TGCAGTGCTCTCTACTCCTACAATGAGCAGTTCTTC.